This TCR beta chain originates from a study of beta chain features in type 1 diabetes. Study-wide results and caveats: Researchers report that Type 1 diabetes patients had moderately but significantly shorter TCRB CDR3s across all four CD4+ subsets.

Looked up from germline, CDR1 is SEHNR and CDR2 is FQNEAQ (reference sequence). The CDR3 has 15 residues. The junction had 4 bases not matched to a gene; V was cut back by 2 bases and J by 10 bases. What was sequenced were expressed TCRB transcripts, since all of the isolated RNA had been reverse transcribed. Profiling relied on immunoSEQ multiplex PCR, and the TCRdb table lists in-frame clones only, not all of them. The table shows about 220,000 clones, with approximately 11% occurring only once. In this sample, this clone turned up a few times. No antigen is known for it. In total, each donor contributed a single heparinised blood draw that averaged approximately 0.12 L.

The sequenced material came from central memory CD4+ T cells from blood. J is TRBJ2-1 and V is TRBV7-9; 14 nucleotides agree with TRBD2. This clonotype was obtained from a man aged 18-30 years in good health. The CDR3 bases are TGTGCCAGCAGCTTATTGGGGACTAGCGGGGGAGAGCAGTTCTTC. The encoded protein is CASSLLGTSGGEQFF. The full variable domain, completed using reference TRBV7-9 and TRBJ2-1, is DTGVSQNPRHKITKRGQNVTFRCDPISEHNRLYWYRQTLGQGPEFLTYFQNEAQLEKSRLLSDRFSAERPKGSFSTLEIQRTEQGDSAMYLCASSLLGTSGGEQFFGPGTRLTVL.